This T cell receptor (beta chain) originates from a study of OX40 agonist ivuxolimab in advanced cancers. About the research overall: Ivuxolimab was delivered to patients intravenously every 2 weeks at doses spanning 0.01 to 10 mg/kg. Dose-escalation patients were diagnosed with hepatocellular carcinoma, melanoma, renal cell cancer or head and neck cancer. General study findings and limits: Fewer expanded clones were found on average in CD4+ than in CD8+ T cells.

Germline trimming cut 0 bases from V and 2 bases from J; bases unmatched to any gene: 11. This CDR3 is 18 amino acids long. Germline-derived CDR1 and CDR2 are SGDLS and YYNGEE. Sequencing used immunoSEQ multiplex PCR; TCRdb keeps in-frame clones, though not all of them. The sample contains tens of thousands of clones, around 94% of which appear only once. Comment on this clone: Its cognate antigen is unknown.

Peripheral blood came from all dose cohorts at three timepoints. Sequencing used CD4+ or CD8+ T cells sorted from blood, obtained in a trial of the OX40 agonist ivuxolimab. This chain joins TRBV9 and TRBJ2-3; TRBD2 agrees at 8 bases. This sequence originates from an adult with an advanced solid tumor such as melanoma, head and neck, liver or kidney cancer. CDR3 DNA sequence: TGTGCCAGCAGCGTAGCATTGTCTTGGCGGGAGGCCACAGATACGCAGTATTTT. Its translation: CASSVALSWREATDTQYF.